The sample holds one count of the clone carrying this T cell receptor (beta chain). The target antigen is unknown. This sample was taken from a study of cytomegalovirus exposure and HLA in healthy donors. The PCR ran on 60 Vbeta and 13 Jbeta primers. Authors' data handling: Tens of millions of unique TCR beta chains, roughly 10 million shared, were counted in a later analysis. The data were produced by immunoSEQ multiplex PCR, yet TCRdb's version contains in-frame clones alone and is incomplete. The D gene and trimming were derived from the DNA, and the V and J assignments and clone size from that table. The table records around 75,000 clones, around three quarters of them present only once. Germline assignment: CDR1 SGHNT and CDR2 YYREEE (reference sequence). CDR3 size: 13 residues. Deletions cut 2 bases from V and 6 bases from J, with 11 bases between. Broader study findings: It has been reported that TCR beta sequences accurately predicted the HLA-A and HLA-B alleles of most subjects.

This TCR was sampled from a middle-aged man in good health and CMV-seronegative. The source material was PBMCs. The chain employs TRBV5-4 and TRBJ1-2; D unresolved. As DNA, the CDR3 is TGTGCCAGCAGCTTCTTCGGGGAGAATGGCTACACCTTC. This encodes CASSFFGENGYTF.